This T cell receptor beta chain stems from a study of identical twins (dated by TCRdb to the mid-2010s). Background on the whole study: To test whether fetal clonotypes persist, the study used deep sequencing on TCR alpha and beta repertoires from monozygotic twins, unrelated adults of various ages, and cord blood. To rule out contamination, the twin experiments were replicated at different times with different library preparation protocols.

The paper as a whole reports these results and caveats: Invariant T cells such as MAIT and iNKT could partly confound zero-insertion analyses, though diverse VJ usage argued against this for most clonotypes. Conclusions relied on cross-sectional statistical analysis, since the same donors could not be followed over many years. The excess sharing between twins in beta out-of-frame sequences was weaker because fewer shared sequences reduced the signal-to-noise ratio. Recombination models systematically underestimated out-of-frame TCR alpha sharing in monozygotic twins but agreed with sharing between unrelated individuals. Abundant cord blood beta clonotypes had fewer insertions, young adult naive repertoires showed a similar but weaker trend, and memory repertoires showed no such trend. Compared with coincidental sharing between unrelated individuals, out-of-frame TCR alpha sequences shared between twins had an excess of sequences with low generation probability.

Receptor amplification or capture employed 5' RACE. The sample was run on an Illumina HiSeq 2000. Template switching introduced a universal primer binding site; the final cDNA contained a unique molecular identifier, enabling accurate counting of TCR cDNA molecules. Specific primers in the conserved constant-segment region were used to synthesize first-strand cDNA for the TCR alpha and beta chains. To control for contamination, every cDNA library was double barcoded, receiving both a SMART-Mk sample barcode and Illumina barcodes. TruSeq adapter sequences along with Illumina sample barcodes were introduced in two successive PCR steps. Sequencing of the TCR alpha and beta cDNA libraries was done on the Illumina HiSeq platform using custom primers. The authors' pipeline ran thus. Unique molecular identifiers were extracted from raw reads with MiGEC, and CDR3 positions were determined with MiXCR. For each individual, recombination models were inferred using an EM algorithm with the repgenHMM and IGoR tools. Shared clonotype analysis was performed with the tcR package in R, normalizing sharing by the product of cloneset sizes. To study raw recombination free of thymic and clonal selection effects, out-of-frame nonproductive sequences were analyzed. Using fastp trimming at Q25 and MiXCR clonotype assembly, TCRdb reanalyzed the public sequencing data and kept in-frame beta chains. Every CDR3 protein is listed once, alongside the most common genes and DNA of its rows. The V and J calls were not made by the authors but by TCRdb's processing. Present in this sample are about 1.7 million distinct CDR3 sequences, less than 35% of which were seen just once. Roughly 0.3% of the sample comes from the top ten.

Every donor in the study was a healthy Caucasian. This clonotype appeared many times. No antigen is known for it. There are no base qualities to consult, and no much larger clone falls within one base. The germline ends are 13 bases apart after V is trimmed by 3 bases and J by 4 bases. Inclusive of the bounding cysteine and phenylalanine, the CDR3 is 14 residues long. Here the CDR3 DNA is all that survives: 42 bases in frame from base 1. This TCR came from a newborn girl in good health. The material sequenced was cord blood. The rearranged chain carries TRBV12-3 or TRBV12-4 and TRBJ2-7; the D gene could be either TRBD1 or TRBD2, each agreeing at 6 bases. This receptor has the CDR3 CASSLWGAYYEQYF. The DNA sequence follows: TGTGCCAGCAGTTTGTGGGGGGCTTATTACGAGCAGTACTTC.